This entry lists 8 T cell receptor beta chains sequenced from one sample in a study of shared clonotypes between healthy human individuals. Assay: immunoSEQ multiplex PCR; the TCRdb copy retains only in-frame clones and omits some. The sample shows about 1.1 million clones, around 77% of them seen only once. Sequenced input: memory CD4+ T cells from PBMCs. Subset noted: CD45RA-negative fraction. Receptor source: a man between 18 and 29 years old in good health. Some clones in this sample may be carry-over from other donors' samples.

V usage is TRBV6-1 and J usage is TRBJ1-2, with 9 bases fitting TRBD1. V shed 10 bases, J shed 6 bases, and the junction held 9 bases outside the gene matches. Germline V CDR1 and CDR2: MNHNS, SASEGT. This CDR3 has 13 amino acids. The CDR3 region is CAMSMDRGNGYTF. CDR3 nucleotides: TGTGCCATGTCGATGGACAGGGGTAATGGCTACACCTTC.

In DNA, the CDR3 is TGTGCCAGCAGCTCCGGGACACGGAGCTACGAGCAGTACTTC. It specifies CASSSGTRSYEQYF. The chain is built from TRBV11-3 and TRBJ2-7; tentative D call: TRBD1 (6 bases). Germline CDR1 and CDR2: SGHNT and YENEEA. Trimming removed 4 bases from V and 3 bases from J, with 13 bases in between. The CDR3 sequence is 14 residues long.

Notes on this clone: The sample carries other DNA sequences with the same CDR3. The V call is TRBV5-4, the J call TRBJ2-7; the match to TRBD2 covers 7 bases. CDR1 is SGHNT, CDR2 YYREEE, per germline (reference sequence). The CDR3 is 15 amino acids. The J segment lost 0 bases and the V segment lost 0 bases, leaving 3 bases of the junction unmatched. For the CDR3, the DNA is TGTGCCAGCAGCTTGGGGCTAGCGGACTCCTACGAGCAGTACTTC. As protein: CASSLGLADSYEQYF.

The chain recombines TRBV27 with TRBJ1-1; tentative D call: TRBD1 (5 bases). Trimming took off 6 bases at V and 1 base at J, with 12 bases between the two ends. The CDR3 contains 14 residues. CDR1 and CDR2 (germline): MNHEY, SMNVEV (reference sequence). CDR3 loop: CASSSGQANTEAFF. CDR3 sequence (DNA): TGTGCCAGCAGCTCGGGGCAGGCGAACACTGAAGCTTTCTTT.

The chain uses TRBV5-5 and TRBJ1-1; D ambiguous. The CDR3 extends over 17 amino acids. The germline gives CDR1 SGHKS, CDR2 YYEKEE (reference sequence). V gave up 0 bases and J gave up 3 bases, with 18 bases separating them. The CDR3 nucleotides read TGTGCCAGCAGCTTGGGAGGGTCAGGCCATACTTACACTGAAGCTTTCTTT. Its translation is CASSLGGSGHTYTEAFF.

This clone has just a few counts. The CDR3 loop reads CASSLGTGWEKLFF. CDR3 DNA: TGTGCCAGCAGCCTGGGGACAGGGTGGGAAAAACTGTTTTTT. The chain uses TRBV4-2 and TRBJ1-4; 9 bases agree with TRBD1. This CDR3 region has 14 residues. J gave up 8 bases and V 4 bases, and 5 bases lay outside the gene matches. In germline, CDR1 is LGHNA, CDR2 YNFKEQ.

The chain uses TRBV11-2 and TRBJ1-2; D ambiguous. The CDR3 covers 15 residues. The V and J ends lost 6 bases and 6 bases respectively, with 20 bases between them. Germline CDR1 and CDR2: SGHAT and FQNNGV. DNA for the CDR3: TGTGCCAGCAGAAGGTTGTCCGGGGTATTCAATGGCTACACCTTC. It encodes CASRRLSGVFNGYTF.

This clone was picked up a small number of times. The chain has TRBV4-1 and TRBJ1-4; D might be TRBD1 (6 bases). The V and J ends lost 3 bases and 8 bases respectively, with 16 bases between them. This CDR3 is 15 amino acids long. Per germline, CDR1 MGHRA and CDR2 YSYEKL. The DNA for the CDR3 is TGCGCCAGCAGCCAGACACAGGGAATTTTGGAAAAACTGTTTTTT. It codes for CASSQTQGILEKLFF.